What follows are 26 T cell receptor beta chains derived from one specimen sequenced in a study of CD8+ T cells in alopecia areata. Reverse transcription of extracted RNA yielded cDNA, which provided the sequencing template. Clones were read by immunoSEQ multiplex PCR, and TCRdb kept only the in-frame ones, dropping some. The repertoire holds 85,000 to 110,000 clones, with 55% as singletons. Sequenced material: CD4+ T cells sorted from blood. The receptors were gathered from a human donor in good health.

The chain carries TRBV4-1 and TRBJ2-2, with TRBD1 identical over 7 bases. V was clipped by 1 base and J by 5 bases; unmatched bases: 13. The germline V gene encodes CDR1 MGHRA and CDR2 YSYEKL. The CDR3 is 18 amino acids. CDR3 sequence (DNA): TGCGCCAGCAGCCAAGGAGAAGTTACAGGGGTAGGGACCGGGGAGCTGTTTTTT. This encodes CASSQGEVTGVGTGELFF.

The chain joins TRBV7-2 to TRBJ2-7; tentative D call: TRBD2 (5 bases). This CDR3 is 13 amino acids long. Trimming pared 5 bases from V and 2 bases from J, leaving 10 bases between. Germline-derived CDR1 and CDR2 are SGHTA and FQGNSA. The CDR3 nucleotides are TGTGCCAGCAGCCACCGGGGTGCCTACGAGCAGTACTTC. Its protein is CASSHRGAYEQYF.

This chain links TRBV23-1 with TRBJ2-5, with 9 nucleotides matching TRBD1. TRBV23-1 is an ORF; its function is uncertain. V lost 8 bases and J lost 5; bases outside the gene matches: 9. The CDR3 is 14 amino acids. The CDR3 loop reads CASRRTGAVETQYF. In DNA form, the CDR3 reads TGCGCCAGCCGACGGACAGGGGCGGTGGAGACCCAGTACTTC.

This chain joins TRBV30 and TRBJ1-1; 7 nucleotides match TRBD1. The ends lost 4 bases at V and 6 bases at J; junction bases unmatched: 20. The CDR3 has 17 amino acids. Germline V CDR1 and CDR2: GTSNPN, SVGIG (reference sequence). The CDR3 reads CAWILKPHRGKNSEAFF. CDR3 nucleotide sequence: TGTGCCTGGATCCTCAAACCGCACAGGGGAAAAAACTCTGAAGCTTTCTTT.

The chain couples TRBV7-2 to TRBJ1-2; TRBD1 might be the D (6 bases). This CDR3 has 15 amino acids. Germline V gene sequence: CDR1 SGHTA, CDR2 FQGNSA. The germline V and J ends were trimmed by 3 bases and 1 base, with 12 bases remaining between them. CDR3 in amino acids: CASSFDLGGNYGYTF. In DNA form, the CDR3 reads TGTGCCAGCAGCTTTGACCTAGGGGGTAACTATGGCTACACCTTC.

The CDR3, as DNA: TGTGCCAGCAGCTTGAATCAGGGGAACTATGGCTACACCTTC. Encoded protein: CASSLNQGNYGYTF. The gene calls are TRBV2 and TRBJ1-2; TRBD1 is a possible D gene (6 bases). V lost 6 bases and J lost 2, with 13 bases in between. This CDR3 comprises 14 residues. Germline CDR1 SNHLY, CDR2 FYNNEI.

This clone was recorded once. An end of the junction differs from the germline gene, which may be a read error. The gene calls are TRBV7-7 and TRBJ2-5; D could derive from TRBD1 or TRBD2 (5 bases each). CDR3 length equals 14 residues. Germline loops: CDR1 SSHAT, CDR2 FNYEAQ (reference sequence). The CDR3 sequence is CASSRTGTAGAQYF. The CDR3 bases are TGTGCTAGCAGCAGAACCGGGACGGCGGGCGCCCAGTACTTC.

This clone was observed many times. J is TRBJ2-2 and V is TRBV6-1; D remains unclear. Deletions cut 2 bases from V and 7 bases from J, with 14 bases between. Germline CDR1 and CDR2: MNHNS and SASEGT. The CDR3 is 15 residues long. CDR3 coding DNA: TGTGCCAGCAGTGAAAATTGGGGAAAGGTCGGGGAGCTGTTTTTT. Translation: CASSENWGKVGELFF.

The CDR3 DNA is TGTGCCAGCAGCTTTGACGGGGGCGCGAAGAACACTGAAGCTTTCTTT. It encodes CASSFDGGAKNTEAFF. This rearrangement joins TRBV7-9 to TRBJ1-1, with a tentative D call TRBD1 (6 bases). CDR1 and CDR2 (germline): SEHNR, FQNEAQ (reference sequence). V was pared by 3 bases and J by 1 base, with 15 bases between. The CDR3 has 16 amino acids.

The rearrangement links TRBV2 to TRBJ1-4; TRBD1 is a possible D gene (6 bases). V was trimmed by 2 bases and J by 4 bases, leaving 11 bases between them. This CDR3 region has 15 residues. Germline CDR1 reads SNHLY; CDR2 reads FYNNEI. CDR3 residues: CASSELTGINEKLFF. CDR3 DNA: TGTGCCAGCAGTGAATTGACAGGCATTAATGAAAAACTGTTTTTT.

The chain recombines TRBV4-1 with TRBJ1-4, with 8 bases identical to TRBD1. Per the germline V gene, CDR1 is MGHRA and CDR2 is YSYEKL. This CDR3 region has 14 residues. V lost 2 bases, J lost 8 bases, and 4 bases stayed unmatched. The CDR3 DNA sequence: TGCGCCAGCAGCCAACCTTGGACAGGGGAAAAACTGTTTTTT. This codes for CASSQPWTGEKLFF.

Ten or more counts support this clone. The rearrangement joins TRBV9 to TRBJ2-5; D is undetermined. Germline CDR1 and CDR2: SGDLS and YYNGEE. The CDR3 is 13 residues long. Trimming pared 4 bases from V and 4 bases from J, leaving 11 bases between. CDR3 nucleotides: TGTGCCAGCAGCCCTCGGTGGTCAGAGACCCAGTACTTC. Protein sequence: CASSPRWSETQYF.

This clone turned up a few times. The CDR3, as DNA: TGCGCCAGCAGTCCTCCGGGGGAGCTGTTTTTT. Protein sequence: CASSPPGELFF. This chain joins TRBV23-1 and TRBJ2-2, with unresolved D. TRBV23-1 is labeled an ORF, and its function is uncertain. This CDR3 region has 11 residues. The germline V and J ends were trimmed by 4 bases and 8 bases, with 5 bases remaining between them.

The chain has TRBV5-1 and TRBJ1-1; D is perhaps TRBD1 (5 bases). The CDR3 totals 14 residues. Germline CDR1 is SGHRS and CDR2 is YFSETQ. Trimming stripped 4 bases from V and 1 base from J, with 11 bases between. The DNA for the CDR3 is TGCGCCAGCAGCCACCAAACAGGGAACACTGAAGCTTTCTTT. Translation: CASSHQTGNTEAFF.

The chain has TRBV5-6 and TRBJ2-7; 7 bases are shared with TRBD1. The germline gives CDR1 SGHDT, CDR2 YYEEEE. The CDR3 length is 14 residues. V lost 1 base and J lost 3; bases outside the gene matches: 4. This chain's CDR3 is CASSLTGDRYEQYF. The CDR3 DNA sequence: TGTGCCAGCAGCTTGACAGGGGATCGCTACGAGCAGTACTTC.

The V call is TRBV4-3, the J call TRBJ1-1, with unresolved D. The germline gives CDR1 LGHNA, CDR2 YSLEER. CDR3 length: 13 residues. V lost 4 bases, J lost 9 bases, and 15 bases lay in between. As DNA, the CDR3 is TGCGCCAGCAGCCCCCGCGATGGGTTGAAAGCTTTCTTT. Translating gives CASSPRDGLKAFF.

This clone turned up a few times. This chain joins TRBV5-1 and TRBJ1-2; 7 nucleotides align to TRBD1. V shed 3 bases, J shed 4 bases, and the junction held 9 bases outside the gene matches. The CDR3 is 15 residues long. Germline V gene lookup returns CDR1 SGHRS and CDR2 YFSETQ. In DNA form, the CDR3 reads TGCGCCAGCAGCTCTTCGACAGGGCCTAGCTATGGCTACACCTTC. Translating gives CASSSSTGPSYGYTF.

This rearrangement joins TRBV29-1 to TRBJ2-7; tentative D call: TRBD2 (5 bases). The CDR3 contains 13 residues. Per germline, CDR1 SQVTM and CDR2 ANQGSEA. V dropped 4 bases and J dropped 0 bases, with 10 bases sitting between them. In nucleotides, the CDR3 is TGCAGCGTTGGTCCGGGAAGCTCCTACGAGCAGTACTTC. Its protein is CSVGPGSSYEQYF.

The chain links TRBV30 to TRBJ2-7; 9 bases align to TRBD1. The CDR3 covers 15 residues. Unmatched junction bases numbered 11, after V lost 5 bases and J lost 3 bases. CDR1 GTSNPN and CDR2 SVGIG come from the germline V gene (reference sequence). CDR3 residues: CAWGTGTGKIYEQYF. The CDR3 nucleotides are TGTGCCTGGGGCACCGGGACAGGGAAAATCTACGAGCAGTACTTC.

The chain combines TRBV19 with TRBJ2-3; D is unresolved. CDR3 length: 15 residues. Germline assignment: CDR1 LNHDA and CDR2 SQIVND (reference sequence). Trimming removed 1 base from V and 1 base from J, with 9 bases in between. Here the CDR3 reads CASSIAATRTDTQYF. Here the CDR3 DNA reads TGTGCCAGTAGTATAGCCGCAACACGCACAGATACGCAGTATTTT.

The chain is built from TRBV6-6 and TRBJ2-2; 8 bases map to TRBD1. Germline V lookup: CDR1 MNHNY, CDR2 SVGAGI (reference sequence). This CDR3 region has 14 residues. Trimming removed 6 bases from V and 4 bases from J; junction bases left unmatched: 4. CDR3 sequence reads: CASRLTGGTGELFF. Here the CDR3 DNA reads TGTGCCAGCAGACTTACAGGGGGCACCGGGGAGCTGTTTTTT.

The chain combines TRBV10-2 with TRBJ2-2, with D possibly matching TRBD1 (7 bases). The V gene lost 4 bases and the J gene lost 5 bases, with 14 bases spanning the gap. In germline, CDR1 is WSHSY, CDR2 SAAADI. The CDR3 has 15 residues. CDR3 DNA sequence: TGCGCCAGCAGTGGGCGGCGGGGACAGACCGGGGAGCTGTTTTTT. Translating it yields CASSGRRGQTGELFF.

This clone was observed a few times. The chain is built from TRBV14 and TRBJ2-7; D unclear. The germline V gene encodes CDR1 SGHDN and CDR2 FVKESK. The CDR3 is made up of 15 amino acids. The germline V and J ends were trimmed by 0 bases and 3 bases, with 12 bases remaining between them. In DNA form, the CDR3 reads TGTGCCAGCAGCCAAGATCCGGCAGCGCACTACGAGCAGTACTTC. Protein: CASSQDPAAHYEQYF.

This clone has just a few counts. J is TRBJ1-5 and V is TRBV7-2; D perhaps matches TRBD1 (5 bases). V gave up 0 bases and J gave up 3 bases, with 12 bases separating them. CDR3 length: 16 residues. Germline values: CDR1 SGHTA, CDR2 FQGNSA. The DNA for the CDR3 is TGTGCCAGCAGCTTAGCCTCGGGCAGGGCCAATCAGCCCCAGCATTTT. It translates to CASSLASGRANQPQHF.

This chain joins TRBV9 and TRBJ2-7, with D tentatively TRBD2 (5 bases). The CDR3 runs 17 residues. Germline CDR1 SGDLS, CDR2 YYNGEE. V was pared by 4 bases and J by 2 bases, with 22 bases between. CDR3 region: CASSPGGSGFATYEQYF. The CDR3 coding sequence is TGTGCCAGCAGCCCCGGTGGTTCGGGATTCGCAACCTACGAGCAGTACTTC.

The chain combines TRBV5-1 with TRBJ2-5; 10 positions agree with TRBD2. J was trimmed by 5 bases and V by 4 bases; bases with no gene match: 8. The germline gives CDR1 SGHRS, CDR2 YFSETQ. The CDR3 runs to 15 residues. In DNA form, the CDR3 reads TGCGCCAGCAGCCCCGGGCTAGCGGGGGAGGAGACCCAGTACTTC. Its translation is CASSPGLAGEETQYF.